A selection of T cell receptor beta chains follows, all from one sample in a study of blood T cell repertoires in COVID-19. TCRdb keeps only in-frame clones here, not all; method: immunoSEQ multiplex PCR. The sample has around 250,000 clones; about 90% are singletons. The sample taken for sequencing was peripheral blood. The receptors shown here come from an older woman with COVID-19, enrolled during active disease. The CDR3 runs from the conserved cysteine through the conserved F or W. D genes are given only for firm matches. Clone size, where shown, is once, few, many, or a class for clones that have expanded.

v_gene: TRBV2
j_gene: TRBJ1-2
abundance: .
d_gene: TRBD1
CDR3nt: TGTGCCAGCACAGTGGGACAGGGCTATGGCTACACCTTC
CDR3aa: CASTVGQGYGYTF

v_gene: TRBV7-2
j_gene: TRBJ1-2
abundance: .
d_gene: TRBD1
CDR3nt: TGTGCCAGCCGAAGGACAGGGCTGTATGGCTACACCTTC
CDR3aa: CASRRTGLYGYTF

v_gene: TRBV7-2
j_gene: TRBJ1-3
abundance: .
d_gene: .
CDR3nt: TGTGCCAGCAGCTTACGAGGAGCCTCTGGAAACACCATATATTTT
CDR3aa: CASSLRGASGNTIYF

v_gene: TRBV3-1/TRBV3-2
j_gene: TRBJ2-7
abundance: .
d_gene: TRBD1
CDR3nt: TGTGCCAGCAGCCCCGTCCGGGACAGGGTCCAACAAATTAAACAGTACTTC
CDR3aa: CASSPVRDRVQQIKQYF

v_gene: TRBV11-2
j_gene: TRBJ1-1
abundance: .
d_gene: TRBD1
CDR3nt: TGTGCCAGCAGCGCCGGGACAGGGGGCCTGAACACTGAAGCTTTCTTT
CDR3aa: CASSAGTGGLNTEAFF

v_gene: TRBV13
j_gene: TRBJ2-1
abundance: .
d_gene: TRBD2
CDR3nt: TGTGCCAGCAGCTTAGCGACTAGCGGGGGGTCCTACAATGAGCAGTTCTTC
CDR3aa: CASSLATSGGSYNEQFF

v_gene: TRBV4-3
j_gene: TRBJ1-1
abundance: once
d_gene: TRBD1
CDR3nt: TGCGCCAGCAGCTTAGAAGTACAGGGGACGAACACTGAAGCTTTCTTT
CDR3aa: CASSLEVQGTNTEAFF

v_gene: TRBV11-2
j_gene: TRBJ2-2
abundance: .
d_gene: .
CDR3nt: TGTGCCAGCAGCTTAGATCTATGGAGCGCCGGGGAGCTGTTTTTT
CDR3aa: CASSLDLWSAGELFF

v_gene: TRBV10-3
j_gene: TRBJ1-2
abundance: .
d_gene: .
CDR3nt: TGTGCCACCATTGCCCCCGAGAAAGGGGCTAACTATGGCTACACCTTC
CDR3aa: CATIAPEKGANYGYTF

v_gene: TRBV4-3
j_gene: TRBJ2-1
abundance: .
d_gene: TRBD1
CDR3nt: TGCGCCAGCAGCCGGTACAGGGGCTACAATGAGCAGTTCTTC
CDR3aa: CASSRYRGYNEQFF

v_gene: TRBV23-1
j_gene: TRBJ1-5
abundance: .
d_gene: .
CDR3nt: TGCGCCAGCAGTCAATCGGTGGCGAGGAGCAATCAGCCCCAGCATTTT
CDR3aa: CASSQSVARSNQPQHF

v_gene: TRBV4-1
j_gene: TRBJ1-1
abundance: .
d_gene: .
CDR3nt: TGCGCCAGCAGCCAAGATCGGGGGGTGAACACTGAAGCTTTCTTT
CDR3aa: CASSQDRGVNTEAFF

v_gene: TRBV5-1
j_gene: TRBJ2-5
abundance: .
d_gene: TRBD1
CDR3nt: TGCGCCAGCAGCTTGGAGAGGGGGCGCTACGGGCGTGGCCAAGAGACCCAGTACTTC
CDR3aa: CASSLERGRYGRGQETQYF

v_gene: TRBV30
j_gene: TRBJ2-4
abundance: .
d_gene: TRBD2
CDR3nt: TGTGCCTGGAGTGTAAAAGCCGGGACTAGCGGGGATTTAGCCAAAAACATTCAGTACTTC
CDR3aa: CAWSVKAGTSGDLAKNIQYF

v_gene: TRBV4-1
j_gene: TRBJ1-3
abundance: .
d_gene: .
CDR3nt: TGCGCCAGCAGCCAACCCATGGAGGACCCTGGAAACACCATATATTTT
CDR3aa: CASSQPMEDPGNTIYF

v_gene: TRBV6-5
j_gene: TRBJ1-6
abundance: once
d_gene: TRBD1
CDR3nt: TGTGCCAGCAGTTACCGGGGGCAGGGGGGATCACCCCTCCACTTT
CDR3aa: CASSYRGQGGSPLHF

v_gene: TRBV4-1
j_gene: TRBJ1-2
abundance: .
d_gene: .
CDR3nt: TGCGCCAGCAGCCATTACAGGGAGAGTGGCTACACCTTC
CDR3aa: CASSHYRESGYTF

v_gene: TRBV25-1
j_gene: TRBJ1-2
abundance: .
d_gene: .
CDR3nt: TGTGCCAGCAGTGGGGGCTACTATGGCTACACCTTC
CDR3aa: CASSGGYYGYTF

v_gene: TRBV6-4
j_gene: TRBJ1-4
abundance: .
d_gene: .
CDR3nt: TGTGCCAGCAGTGAGTCTGCAACTAATGAAAAACTGTTTTTT
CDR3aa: CASSESATNEKLFF

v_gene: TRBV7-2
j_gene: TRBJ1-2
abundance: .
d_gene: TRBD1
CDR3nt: TGTGCCAGCAGCTTTACAGGGGGCGTCTATGGCTACACCTTC
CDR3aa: CASSFTGGVYGYTF

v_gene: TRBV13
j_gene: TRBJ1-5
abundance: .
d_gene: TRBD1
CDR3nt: TGTGCCAGCAGCTTAGGGGGACAGGGGGCTGGTCAGCCCCAGCATTTT
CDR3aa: CASSLGGQGAGQPQHF

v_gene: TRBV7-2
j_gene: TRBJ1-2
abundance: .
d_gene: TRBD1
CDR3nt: TGTGCCAGCAGCTTAGAAAAGCTGGACAGGGTGGCCTACACCTTC
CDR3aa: CASSLEKLDRVAYTF

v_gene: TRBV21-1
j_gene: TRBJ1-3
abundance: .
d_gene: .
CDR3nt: TGTGCCAGCAGCACTCTCGCCGGGACAGGGGGAAACACCATATATTTT
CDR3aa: CASSTLAGTGGNTIYF